Here is one T cell receptor (beta chain) with its context. What this receptor recognizes is not known. The data belong to a study of monozygotic twins with inflammatory bowel disease (dated by TCRdb to between 2019 and 2020). For the study in its entirety: In total, 28 monozygotic twin pairs made up the full study: 19 Danish pairs, all IBD-discordant, plus nine German pairs, of which four were IBD-concordant and five were IBD-discordant. Within discordant pairs, disease-associated traits were sought mainly by comparing IBD patients with their genetically identical healthy co-twins. Each individual had, on average, about 151 000 unique TCRalpha sequences and 181 000 unique TCRbeta sequences available for analysis. Overall results and qualifications from the work: Different T cell subtypes could not be distinguished in the analysis. IBD patients shared fewer clonotypes with other individuals than healthy twins did, most markedly in patients showing signs of disease activity. No single strong signal or clonotype linked to IBD turned up in the results, so the idea that one exists was not supported. Measured by the inverse Simpson index, TCRbeta repertoire diversity was lower in IBD patients than in their healthy co-twins. Repertoire similarity did not differ between concordant and discordant twins, which could be due to limited statistical power. Because patients received different immunosuppressive treatments, the repertoires may have picked up extra background noise and variability between individuals.

From each donor, a roughly 2.4 ml peripheral blood sample was collected into PAXgene tubes and kept at -80 degrees C. Without T cell sorting, total RNA was isolated from whole blood using the PAXgene blood miRNA kit on an automated QIAcube. Deep TCRalpha and TCRbeta repertoire profiling with unique molecular barcoding was performed on peripheral blood of monozygotic twin pairs concordant or discordant for inflammatory bowel disease. For every twin pair, smoking habits were documented, and each individual was categorised as a current, former or never smoker. The CDR3 sequence holds 15 residues, the cysteine and phenylalanine included. DNA for this receptor is not on file. In the germline V gene, CDR1 corresponds to SGHTA and CDR2 to FQGTGA. To prepare the library, 5' RACE was applied. Preparation of each TCR library used roughly 3,300 ng of total RNA. For each sample, cDNA synthesis with SMARTScribe reverse transcriptase was split into eight separate reactions. During cDNA synthesis, template switching was used to introduce unique molecular identifiers that contained a 6-nucleotide sample barcode. TCRalpha and TCRbeta cDNA was amplified in two nested PCRs of approximately 17 and 9 cycles, and bead purification was carried out after each PCR. Before amplification, cDNA was treated with uracil DNA-glycosylase and purified using the QIAquick PCR purification kit. The second PCR added Illumina TruSeq-compatible adapters along with sample-specific barcodes. TapeStation and Qubit were used to check library quality and concentration, and approximately 5 ng of each library went into the pool. Pooled libraries were sequenced on an Illumina HiSeq2500 single-index Rapid Run with 2 x 100 bp reads and custom sequencing primers. Turning to the authors' computational methods: PCR and sequencing errors were corrected by UMI-based consensus assembly using MiGEC version 1.2.6. MiXCR version 2.1.1 handled V(D)J alignment, clonotype assembly and CDR3 extraction. Gene usage, clonotype sharing and MAIT/NKT TCR abundance were normalised by analysing the top 1000, 10 000 and 20 000 clonotypes per sample. After downsampling to 27 000 UMIs, diversity was calculated as the inverse Simpson index using the vegan R package. Paired Mann-Whitney U tests on discordant twin pairs were used, with Benjamini-Hochberg multiple-testing correction. TCRdb reprocessed the raw reads; every CDR3 protein sequence is a single record, and DNA is not supplied. These V and J calls derive from TCRdb rather than the authors' analysis. In this sample's table one finds approximately 400,000 distinct CDR3 sequences. Less than 2.5% of the sample comes from the top ten.

The chain is encoded by TRBV7-3 joined to TRBJ2-2; TCRdb's D gene call, TRBD1, goes unchecked for lack of DNA. This clonotype originated in a human donor with ulcerative colitis or Crohn's disease, or a healthy co-twin of an affected twin (not recorded which). The sequencing input was blood. CDR3 reads: CASSLTGAGVRELFF.